This TCR beta chain stems from a study of tumor-infiltrating lymphocytes in primary liver carcinoma. Findings of the study overall: Top-250-clone fractions were significantly higher in tumors than in blood (p = 0.039). For tumor-adjacent and tumor-blood pairs, overlap was less than that seen for tumor region pairs.

On this clonotype: Its antigen is as yet unknown. A junction boundary mismatches the germline segment, possibly from a read error.

Between roughly 17 and 31 mg of unsorted bulk tissue served as the source from which RNA and DNA were co-extracted. Uniformly, tumor samples exhibited a viable tumor cell fraction exceeding 85%. This CDR3 spans 17 amino acids. Germline V gene data show CDR1 as SGHAT and CDR2 as FQNNGV. Making TCR beta cDNA involved approximately 520 ng total RNA and a constant-region primer. What produced the TCR beta libraries was three nested multiplex PCR rounds using slightly modified ARM-PCR. Researchers ran the first two PCR rounds for roughly 11 cycles each with TRBV1-TRBV30 forward primers and a C-beta reverse primer. One entry per CDR3 protein results from TCRdb running MiXCR on the multiplex PCR reads. The sample yields 95,000 to 150,000 distinct CDR3 sequences, 64% seen once.

Specimen: liver tumor tissue from sampling region 3. The subset: tumor region T3, left-lateral pole. The source of this sequence is a woman aged 55 to 70 with primary liver carcinoma and hepatitis B virus infection. This chain joins TRBV11-2 and TRBJ1-3, with 11 bases lining up with TRBD1. As DNA, the CDR3 is TGTGCCAGCAGCTTATCCCCCCCCGGACAGGGGGCAAACACCATATATTTC. Residues: CASSLSPPGQGANTIYF.